Below, 19 T cell receptor beta chains from the same sample are listed, as sequenced in a study of cytomegalovirus exposure and HLA in healthy donors. Measured with immunoSEQ multiplex PCR; TCRdb has only the in-frame clones, and not every one. The sample includes some 180,000 clones, approximately 86% seen only once; the top ten take more than 5.5%. Source material: PBMCs. These receptors all stem from a man between 25 and 39 years old in good health and CMV-seropositive.

This rearrangement joins TRBV5-1 to TRBJ1-1; 10 positions match TRBD1. The trim removed 5 bases at V and 4 bases at J, leaving 5 bases unmatched. The CDR3 sequence is 14 residues long. In germline, CDR1 is SGHRS, CDR2 YFSETQ. For the CDR3, the DNA is TGCGCCAGCAGATCCCGGACAGGGGGCACTGAAGCTTTCTTT. Amino acid sequence: CASRSRTGGTEAFF.

This chain connects TRBV6-6 to TRBJ2-1; TRBD1 is a possible D gene (6 bases). Germline assignment: CDR1 MNHNY and CDR2 SVGAGI (reference sequence). The V and J ends lost 4 bases and 7 bases respectively, with 11 bases between them. This CDR3 has 13 residues. The chain's CDR3 is CASSLPGANEQFF. The CDR3 nucleotides read TGTGCCAGCAGTTTGCCAGGGGCGAATGAGCAGTTCTTC.

A single count supports this clone. The J gene is TRBJ1-1, the V gene TRBV4-3; unclear D gene. Germline CDR1 and CDR2: LGHNA and YSLEER. The CDR3 runs 18 residues. The V end lost 0 bases, the J end lost 2 bases, and 19 bases lay between the germline ends. In DNA, the CDR3 is TGCGCCAGCAGCCAAGATCAGTCGCATGCCAGACTAAACACTGAAGCTTTCTTT. Protein: CASSQDQSHARLNTEAFF.

This chain connects TRBV19 to TRBJ2-7, with D tentatively TRBD1 or TRBD2 (5 bases each). The V end was cut by 6 bases, the J end by 0 bases, with 9 bases between. Germline lookup yields CDR1 LNHDA and CDR2 SQIVND (reference sequence). This CDR3 comprises 13 residues. The CDR3 coding sequence is TGTGCCAGTAGCCCCGGGGCCTCCTACGAGCAGTACTTC. Encoded protein: CASSPGASYEQYF.

The rearrangement joins TRBV7-2 to TRBJ1-2; unclear D gene. Germline V gene sequence: CDR1 SGHTA, CDR2 FQGNSA. V shed 5 bases and J shed 6 bases, with 10 bases lying between them. The CDR3 totals 12 residues. The CDR3 region has the DNA TGTGCCAGCAGCCTCTATACCGATGGCTACACCTTC. It encodes CASSLYTDGYTF. The entire variable domain, with the rest obtained from reference TRBV7-2 and TRBJ1-2, is as follows: GAGVSQSPSNKVTEKGKDVELRCDPISGHTALYWYRQSLGQGLEFLIYFQGNSAPDKSGLPSDRFSAERTGGSVSTLTIQRTQQEDSAVYLCASSLYTDGYTFGSGTRLTVV.

This CDR3 reads CASSIGGREAYEQYF. The CDR3 nucleotides are TGTGCCAGTAGTATAGGCGGGAGGGAGGCCTACGAGCAGTACTTC. The rearrangement joins TRBV19 to TRBJ2-7; the match to TRBD2 covers 9 bases. The V gene end was trimmed by 1 base and the J gene end by 2 bases; junction bases not matched to a gene: 3. Germline loops: CDR1 LNHDA, CDR2 SQIVND (reference sequence). The CDR3 sequence is 15 residues long.

Concerning this clone: One end of the junction fails to match germline, which may point to a read error. The V gene is TRBV6-5, the J gene TRBJ1-4; no definite D call. Germline loops: CDR1 MNHEY, CDR2 SVGAGI. The CDR3 length is 15 residues. This chain's CDR3 is CASSDSGATNEKLFF. CDR3 nucleotides: TGTGCCAGCAGTGACTCGGGCGCAACTAATGAAAAACTGTTTTTT.

The chain uses TRBV28 and TRBJ2-5; the D gene is possibly TRBD1 (6 bases). Germline CDR1 and CDR2: MDHEN and SYDVKM. V gave up 10 bases and J gave up 3 bases, with 12 bases separating them. The CDR3 totals 12 residues. CDR3 nucleotides: TGTGCCACTCGGACAGCCGAAGAGACCCAGTACTTC. Its translation is CATRTAEETQYF.

This chain joins TRBV9 and TRBJ1-2; no clear D gene. The ends were cut back, 3 bases at V and 0 bases at J, with 9 bases in the middle. The CDR3 is made up of 14 amino acids. Germline-derived CDR1 and CDR2 are SGDLS and YYNGEE. CDR3 amino acids: CASSAEWANYGYTF. The CDR3 DNA sequence: TGTGCCAGCAGCGCGGAGTGGGCTAACTATGGCTACACCTTC.

The rearrangement uses TRBV28 and TRBJ1-1, with 7 bases aligning to TRBD1. The CDR3 sequence is 15 residues long. Germline V gene sequence: CDR1 MDHEN, CDR2 SYDVKM. The trim removed 1 base at V and 5 bases at J, leaving 7 bases unmatched. CDR3: CASSLFEGAETEAFF. The CDR3 nucleotides read TGTGCCAGCAGTTTATTCGAGGGGGCAGAAACTGAAGCTTTCTTT.

The chain is built from TRBV6-5 and TRBJ2-5, with D possibly being TRBD2 (6 bases). Trimming took 0 bases from V and 5 from J, leaving 16 bases between them. In germline, CDR1 is MNHEY, CDR2 SVGAGI. There are 16 residues in the CDR3. CDR3 nucleotide sequence: TGTGCCAGCAGTTACTCTGGGGGGACCAGGAGGGAGACCCAGTACTTC. Its translation: CASSYSGGTRRETQYF.

The V gene is TRBV27, the J gene TRBJ2-1; the D gene is possibly TRBD2 (6 bases). The germline V gene encodes CDR1 MNHEY and CDR2 SMNVEV (reference sequence). V was trimmed by 7 bases and J by 3 bases, leaving 13 bases between them. The CDR3 loop spans 14 amino acids. CDR3 amino acids: CASKLPGLYNEQFF. The CDR3 DNA reads TGTGCCAGCAAACTACCGGGACTCTACAATGAGCAGTTCTTC.

The V and J genes are TRBV6-5 and TRBJ2-3; no clear D gene. From germline, CDR1 is MNHEY and CDR2 SVGAGI. V lost 8 bases, J lost 2 bases, and 11 bases lay in between. The CDR3 covers 13 residues. In nucleotides, the CDR3 is TGTGCCAGCTCCTGGGCAACCACAGATACGCAGTATTTT. Residues: CASSWATTDTQYF.

The chain combines TRBV14 with TRBJ2-7, with D possibly matching TRBD2 (5 bases). The V gene's germline CDR1 is SGHDN and CDR2 FVKESK. V was shortened by 8 bases and J by 6 bases, with 17 bases between the two germline ends. The CDR3 extends over 13 amino acids. The CDR3, as DNA: TGTGCCAGCCGACGGGATCTCGCTTCCGAGCAGTACTTC. Its translation is CASRRDLASEQYF.

The CDR3 sequence is CAWGRLSYEQYF. CDR3 bases: TGTGCCTGGGGCCGTCTGTCCTACGAGCAGTACTTC. The chain recombines TRBV30 with TRBJ2-7; D is unclear. The V end lost 5 bases, the J end lost 1 base, and 9 bases lay between the germline ends. This CDR3 spans 12 amino acids. The germline CDR1 and CDR2 sequences are GTSNPN and SVGIG (reference sequence).

The chain joins TRBV29-1 to TRBJ2-2; D uncertain. CDR1 is SQVTM and CDR2 is ANQGSEA in the germline V gene. This CDR3 contains 13 residues. Between the trimmed V and J ends, which lost 7 bases and 4 bases, there was a span of 13 bases. CDR3 sequence (DNA): TGCAGCGCAAATCTAAGCCCCACCGGGGAGCTGTTTTTT. This translates into CSANLSPTGELFF.

This clone has only one observation. At one boundary the junction diverges from the germline segment, which might be a read error. The chain combines TRBV5-1 with TRBJ2-3; 9 bases agree with TRBD2. The CDR3 runs 16 residues. In germline, CDR1 is SGHRS, CDR2 YFSETQ. The CDR3 region has the DNA TGCGCCAGCAGATTGGTTAAGCGGGAGGGCACAGATACGCAGTATTTT. This sequence encodes CASRLVKREGTDTQYF.

The chain couples TRBV7-9 to TRBJ2-5; possible D gene TRBD1, 5 bases. The CDR3 extends over 14 amino acids. V shed 1 base and J shed 2 bases, with 8 bases lying between them. Germline CDR1 SEHNR, CDR2 FQNEAQ (reference sequence). CDR3 amino acids: CASSLVPGQETQYF. CDR3 coding DNA: TGTGCCAGCAGCTTAGTGCCAGGGCAAGAGACCCAGTACTTC.

V and J are TRBV6-1 and TRBJ1-2, with TRBD1 matching over 7 bases. The CDR3 has 13 amino acids. The trim removed 6 bases at V and 6 bases at J, leaving 7 bases unmatched. CDR1 and CDR2 (germline): MNHNS, SASEGT. Here the CDR3 reads CASSSDRADGYTF. The CDR3 DNA reads TGTGCCAGCAGCTCTGACAGGGCCGATGGCTACACCTTC.